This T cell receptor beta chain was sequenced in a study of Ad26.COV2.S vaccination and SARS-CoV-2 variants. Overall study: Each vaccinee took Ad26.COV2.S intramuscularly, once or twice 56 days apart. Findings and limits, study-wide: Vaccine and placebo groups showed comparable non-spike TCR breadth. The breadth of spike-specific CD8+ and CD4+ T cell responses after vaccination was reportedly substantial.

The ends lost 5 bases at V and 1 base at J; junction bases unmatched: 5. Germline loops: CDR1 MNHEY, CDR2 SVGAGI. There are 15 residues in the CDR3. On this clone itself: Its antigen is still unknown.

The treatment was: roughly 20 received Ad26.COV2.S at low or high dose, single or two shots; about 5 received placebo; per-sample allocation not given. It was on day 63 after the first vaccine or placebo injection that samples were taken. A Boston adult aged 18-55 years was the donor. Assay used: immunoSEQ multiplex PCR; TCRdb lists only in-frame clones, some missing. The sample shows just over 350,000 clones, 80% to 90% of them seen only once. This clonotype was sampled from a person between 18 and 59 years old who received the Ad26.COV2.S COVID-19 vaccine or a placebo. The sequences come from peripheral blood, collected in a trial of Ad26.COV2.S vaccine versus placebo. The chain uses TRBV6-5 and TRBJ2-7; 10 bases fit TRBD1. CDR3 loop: CASSTTGQGSYEQYF. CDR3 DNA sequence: TGTGCCAGCAGTACAACGGGACAGGGGTCCTACGAGCAGTACTTC.